This is a list of T cell receptor beta chains from one sample in a study of TIL therapy for anti-PD-1-resistant metastatic lung cancer. Clones were read by immunoSEQ multiplex PCR, and TCRdb kept only the in-frame ones, dropping some. Altogether more than 50,000 clones are present, roughly 84% being singletons, with the ten largest covering 2.6%. This specimen was blood, taken at baseline. The receptor set was obtained from a person aged 25-85 years with non-small cell lung cancer. Each CDR3 is given with its conserved first and last residue. A D gene is named only where the DNA matches it firmly. Not every row has a clone size; where given, it reads once, few, many or a size class.

TRBJ1-3 | - | TRBV6-5 | - | CASSRWLTSGNTIYF | TGTGCCAGCAGTAGGTGGCTTACTTCTGGAAACACCATATATTTT
TRBJ1-4 | - | TRBV5-1 | - | CASSLDRVEKLFF | TGCGCCAGCAGCTTGGACAGGGTAGAAAAACTGTTTTTT
TRBJ2-7 | TRBD1 | TRBV18 | - | CASSPRDRGPEQYF | TGTGCCAGCTCCCCCCGTGACAGGGGGCCCGAGCAGTACTTC
TRBJ2-3 | TRBD2 | TRBV9 | - | CASSSSGREDTQYF | TGTGCCAGCAGCTCTAGCGGGAGGGAAGATACGCAGTATTTT
TRBJ1-1 | - | TRBV30 | - | CACGRGLEAFF | TGTGCCTGCGGTCGGGGACTTGAAGCTTTCTTT
TRBJ2-1 | - | TRBV12-5 | - | CANSQAPLQEQFF | TGTGCTAATAGCCAAGCCCCTCTACAGGAGCAGTTCTTC
TRBJ2-3 | TRBD2 | TRBV6-5 | - | CASRLAGWGDTQYF | TGTGCCAGCAGACTAGCGGGGTGGGGAGATACGCAGTATTTT
TRBJ1-1 | - | TRBV7-2 | - | CASSFGTDLTEAFF | TGTGCCAGCAGCTTTGGGACGGATTTGACTGAAGCTTTCTTT
TRBJ1-5 | - | TRBV6-5 | - | CASRPQGYSNQPQHF | TGTGCCAGCAGACCACAGGGTTATAGCAATCAGCCCCAGCATTTT
TRBJ1-5 | - | TRBV7-9 | - | CASSLARDGEPQHF | TGTGCCAGCAGCTTAGCGCGAGATGGGGAACCCCAGCATTTT
TRBJ2-7 | - | TRBV5-4 | - | CASSLGTDEQYF | TGTGCCAGCAGCTTGGGAACGGACGAGCAGTACTTC
TRBJ1-3 | - | TRBV5-8 | - | CASSWGNSGNTIYF | TGTGCCAGCAGCTGGGGCAACTCTGGAAACACCATATATTTT
TRBJ2-2 | TRBD2 | TRBV2 | few | CASRGQRTGGQTGELFF | TGTGCCAGCAGGGGGCAGCGAACGGGAGGACAAACCGGGGAGCTGTTTTTT
TRBJ2-2 | - | TRBV28 | - | CASKESGAGELFF | TGTGCCAGCAAGGAAAGCGGAGCCGGGGAGCTGTTTTTT
TRBJ1-3 | - | TRBV28 | - | CASSFGRPSGNTIYF | TGTGCCAGCAGTTTTGGGAGACCCTCTGGAAACACCATATATTTT
TRBJ2-5 | - | TRBV18 | - | CASSPGETQYF | TGTGCCAGCTCACCAGGAGAGACCCAGTACTTC
TRBJ2-7 | - | TRBV3-1/TRBV3-2 | - | CASSLYREISYEQYF | TGTGCCAGCAGCCTGTACAGGGAAATCTCCTACGAGCAGTACTTC
TRBJ2-6 | - | TRBV29-1 | - | CSARGASGANVLTF | TGCAGCGCCCGGGGGGCCTCTGGGGCCAACGTCCTGACTTTC
TRBJ1-4 | - | TRBV20-1 | - | CSASAQGSEKLFF | TGCAGTGCTAGTGCCCAGGGGAGCGAAAAACTGTTTTTT
TRBJ1-6 | TRBD1 | TRBV6-6 | - | CASSYTGQGEAPLHF | TGTGCCAGCAGTTACACAGGACAGGGAGAGGCACCCCTCCACTTT
TRBJ1-2 | - | TRBV27 | once | CASSPTGWGDYGYTF | TGTGCCAGCAGTCCTACAGGGTGGGGAGACTATGGCTACACCTTC
TRBJ1-1 | - | TRBV2 | few | CASSGVLRGTEAFF | TGTGCCAGCAGTGGGGTATTGAGAGGAACTGAAGCTTTCTTT
TRBJ2-3 | - | TRBV5-6 | - | CASSLPRADGTDTQYF | TGTGCCAGCAGCCTACCCAGGGCCGACGGCACAGATACGCAGTATTTT
TRBJ1-1 | - | TRBV20-1 | - | CSARGGTEAFF | TGCAGCGCCCGGGGGGGGACTGAAGCTTTCTTT
TRBJ2-7 | - | TRBV5-6 | - | CASSGRGRRLGYEQYF | TGTGCCAGCAGCGGCAGGGGGAGGCGATTAGGCTACGAGCAGTACTTC
TRBJ2-2 | - | TRBV5-1 | - | CASSREGGKSGELFF | TGCGCCAGCAGCCGAGAGGGGGGTAAAAGCGGGGAGCTGTTTTTT
TRBJ1-6 | TRBD1 | TRBV2 | - | CASSGQVRSPLHF | TGTGCCAGCAGCGGACAGGTCCGTTCACCCCTCCACTTT
TRBJ2-1 | - | TRBV3-1/TRBV3-2 | - | CASSWRLEQFF | TGTGCCAGCTCCTGGCGTCTCGAGCAGTTCTTC
TRBJ2-2 | TRBD2 | TRBV11-2 | - | CASSSRLAGVGGELFF | TGTGCCAGCAGCTCCCGACTAGCGGGGGTGGGCGGGGAGCTGTTTTTT
TRBJ2-1 | TRBD2 | TRBV27 | - | CASSGAGGPLDEQFF | TGTGCCAGCAGTGGAGCGGGAGGGCCTTTGGATGAGCAGTTCTTC
TRBJ2-2 | - | TRBV11-2 | few | CASSLVVPVVDTGELFF | TGTGCCAGCAGCTTAGTCGTACCGGTGGTGGACACCGGGGAGCTGTTTTTT
TRBJ2-1 | - | TRBV24-1 | - | CATAQRHNEQFF | TGTGCCACCGCCCAGAGGCATAATGAGCAGTTCTTC
TRBJ2-1 | - | TRBV20-1 | - | CSAHEQFF | TGCAGTGCTCATGAGCAGTTCTTC
TRBJ2-7 | TRBD2 | TRBV27 | - | CASSFTSGASYEQYF | TGTGCCAGCAGTTTCACTAGCGGGGCGTCCTACGAGCAGTACTTC
TRBJ2-2 | - | TRBV19 | - | CASSIHFTNTGELFF | TGTGCCAGTAGTATCCACTTTACGAACACCGGGGAGCTGTTTTTT
TRBJ1-2 | - | TRBV19 | - | CASREGEGYTF | TGTGCCAGTAGGGAGGGAGAAGGCTACACCTTC
TRBJ2-1 | - | TRBV30 | once | CAWSSMGIEQFF | TGTGCCTGGAGTTCGATGGGGATTGAGCAGTTCTTC
TRBJ2-7 | TRBD2 | TRBV4-1 | - | CASSLGAGGSYEQYF | TGCGCCAGCAGCCTCGGAGCGGGGGGGTCCTACGAGCAGTACTTC
TRBJ2-5 | TRBD2 | TRBV19 | once | CASSISREGETQYF | TGTGCCAGTAGTATTTCGCGGGAGGGAGAGACCCAGTACTTC
TRBJ2-3 | TRBD1 | TRBV19 | - | CASSDRAGTDTQYF | TGTGCCAGTTCTGACAGGGCGGGCACAGATACGCAGTATTTT
TRBJ1-3 | - | TRBV2 | few | CASFQGRERNTIYF | TGTGCCAGCTTCCAAGGGAGAGAGCGAAACACCATATATTTT
TRBJ2-3 | TRBD2 | TRBV19 | - | CASSIGGGGIDTQYF | TGTGCCAGTAGTATAGGCGGGGGGGGCATCGATACGCAGTATTTT
TRBJ2-6 | - | TRBV7-9 | - | CASSLIAGRAGANVLTF | TGTGCCAGCAGCTTAATAGCTGGTAGGGCTGGGGCCAACGTCCTGACTTTC
TRBJ2-7 | TRBD2 | TRBV7-8 | - | CASSSSGGASYEQYF | TGTGCCAGCAGCTCAAGCGGGGGGGCCTCCTACGAGCAGTACTTC
TRBJ2-2 | TRBD1 | TRBV30 | - | CAWSVGTGGYTGELFF | TGTGCCTGGAGTGTCGGGACAGGGGGCTACACCGGGGAGCTGTTTTTT
TRBJ1-1 | TRBD1 | TRBV5-5 | - | CASSFQAGTGLGGNTEAFF | TGTGCCAGCAGCTTTCAGGCCGGGACAGGGTTAGGTGGGAACACTGAAGCTTTCTTT
TRBJ1-1 | - | TRBV12-3/TRBV12-4 | - | CASRLMNTEAFF | TGTGCCAGCAGACTGATGAACACTGAAGCTTTCTTT
TRBJ1-6 | - | TRBV5-1 | - | CASSPRGVTYNSPLHF | TGCGCCAGCAGCCCCAGAGGCGTGACCTATAATTCACCCCTCCACTTT
TRBJ2-3 | - | TRBV3-1/TRBV3-2 | - | CASSQATMSDTQYF | TGTGCCAGCAGCCAAGCGACTATGTCGGATACGCAGTATTTT